Reported below is one TCR beta chain. This CDR3 is 16 amino acids long. Trimming at V came to 2 bases and at J to 8 bases, leaving 8 bases not matched to a gene. CDR1 and CDR2 (germline): SGHTA, FQGNSA. The data originate from a study of OX40 agonist ivuxolimab in advanced cancers. Produced via immunoSEQ multiplex PCR; TCRdb's table is partial and in-frame only. The sample consists of around 100,000 clones, approximately 87% of them appearing once. J is TRBJ1-4 and V is TRBV7-2; 10 bases fit TRBD1. The sample was CD4+ or CD8+ T cells sorted from blood, taken in a trial of the OX40 agonist ivuxolimab. This receptor was taken from an adult with an advanced solid tumor such as melanoma, head and neck, liver or kidney cancer. The CDR3 loop is CASSLLASTGGEKLFF. CDR3 DNA sequence: TGTGCCAGCAGCTTATTGGCGTCGACAGGGGGCGAAAAACTGTTTTTT.